One and the same sample provided the 31 T cell receptor beta chains below, sequenced in a study of control samples from healthy donors and cancer patients. Clones were read by immunoSEQ multiplex PCR, and TCRdb kept only the in-frame ones, dropping some. The table has 150,000 to 200,000 clones, approximately 94% seen once. Sequenced: blood. The receptors were gathered from a woman aged 18-35 years in good health.

The chain combines TRBV5-1 with TRBJ2-3, with D perhaps assigned TRBD1 or TRBD2 (6 bases each). The V and J ends lost 2 bases and 2 bases respectively, with 9 bases between them. The CDR3 covers 14 residues. Germline V gene data show CDR1 as SGHRS and CDR2 as YFSETQ. The CDR3 sequence is CASSLGGYTDTQYF. CDR3 nucleotides: TGCGCCAGCAGCTTAGGGGGGTACACAGATACGCAGTATTTT.

CDR3 bases: TGTGCCAGCAGCGTATCGGTACAGTTCCCTAATGAAAAACTGTTTTTT. Its translation: CASSVSVQFPNEKLFF. The J gene is TRBJ1-4, the V gene TRBV9; D remains ambiguous. The CDR3 totals 16 residues. Germline V gives CDR1 SGDLS, CDR2 YYNGEE. V gave up 1 base and J gave up 3 bases, with 13 bases separating them.

This chain connects TRBV28 to TRBJ1-5; 12 bases are a match to TRBD1. This CDR3 has 16 residues. Trimming cost V 4 bases and J 4 bases; bases outside gene matches: 5. CDR1 is MDHEN and CDR2 is SYDVKM in the germline V gene. CDR3 sequence: CASSSGQGAWNQPQHF. The CDR3 bases are TGTGCCAGCAGTTCGGGACAGGGGGCGTGGAATCAGCCCCAGCATTTT.

CDR3 bases: TGTGCCAGCAGCTCCTCGGGGGGGACCTACGAGCAGTACTTC. It specifies CASSSSGGTYEQYF. This chain links TRBV7-2 with TRBJ2-7; 8 bases line up with TRBD2. There are 14 residues in the CDR3. Germline-derived CDR1 and CDR2 are SGHTA and FQGNSA. V was pared by 4 bases and J by 2 bases, with 4 bases of the junction left unmatched.

The chain carries TRBV28 and TRBJ1-4, with D uncertain. The CDR3 length is 14 residues. V dropped 0 bases and J dropped 8 bases, with 10 bases sitting between them. Germline V lookup: CDR1 MDHEN, CDR2 SYDVKM. CDR3 DNA sequence: TGTGCCAGCAGTTTATGGGGGAACCGGGAAAAACTGTTTTTT. Its protein is CASSLWGNREKLFF.

J is TRBJ2-3 and V is TRBV28; D is unclear. In germline, CDR1 is MDHEN, CDR2 SYDVKM. V lost 4 bases and J lost 1, with 9 bases in between. This CDR3 spans 14 amino acids. In nucleotides, the CDR3 is TGTGCCAGCAGTTATCGCGCTCGCACAGATACGCAGTATTTT. It specifies CASSYRARTDTQYF.

This chain uses TRBV11-2 with TRBJ2-3; no clear D. Trimming left V 4 bases short and J 9 bases short, with 14 bases between. Germline CDR1 SGHAT, CDR2 FQNNGV. This CDR3 contains 13 residues. CDR3 residues: CASSSLKAPTQYF. In DNA, the CDR3 is TGTGCCAGCAGCTCCCTAAAGGCCCCAACGCAGTATTTT.

The chain joins TRBV27 to TRBJ1-1; 8 nucleotides agree with TRBD1. This CDR3 contains 14 residues. V shed 6 bases and J 5 bases; nucleotides not matched to a gene: 8. Germline CDR1 MNHEY, CDR2 SMNVEV (reference sequence). The CDR3 loop reads CASSLGQGSTEAFF. DNA for the CDR3: TGTGCCAGCAGCCTCGGACAGGGTAGTACTGAAGCTTTCTTT.

This rearrangement joins TRBV11-3 to TRBJ2-1, with 11 bases that match TRBD2. Per the germline V gene, CDR1 is SGHNT and CDR2 is YENEEA. The CDR3 sequence is 16 residues long. The V gene end was trimmed by 4 bases and the J gene end by 0 bases; junction bases not matched to a gene: 2. The CDR3 loop is CASSWGLAVSYNEQFF. The CDR3 DNA is TGTGCCAGCAGCTGGGGACTAGCGGTCTCCTACAATGAGCAGTTCTTC.

The chain joins TRBV23-1 to TRBJ1-2; 7 positions match TRBD1. TRBV23-1 has ORF status, its function being uncertain. V shed 2 bases and J 8 bases; nucleotides not matched to a gene: 8. The CDR3 covers 14 residues. For the CDR3, the DNA is TGCGCCAGCAGTCAACCCGACAGGGTCATGGGCTACACCTTC. Protein sequence: CASSQPDRVMGYTF.

The CDR3 spells CASSAVTGGENTIYF. The CDR3 nucleotides are TGTGCCAGCAGCGCGGTGACAGGGGGCGAAAACACCATATATTTT. This chain links TRBV5-6 with TRBJ1-3, with 10 positions matching TRBD1. Trimming removed 4 bases from V and 6 bases from J; junction bases left unmatched: 7. CDR1 is SGHDT and CDR2 is YYEEEE in the germline V gene. The CDR3 extends over 15 amino acids.

The V and J genes are TRBV7-9 and TRBJ1-1; maybe TRBD1 (5 bases). There are 17 residues in the CDR3. The germline V gene encodes CDR1 SEHNR and CDR2 FQNEAQ (reference sequence). Deletions cut 5 bases from V and 0 bases from J, with 19 bases between. Here the CDR3 reads CASSRTTGTALNTEAFF. CDR3 DNA: TGTGCCAGCAGCCGAACCACCGGGACGGCCCTGAACACTGAAGCTTTCTTT.

The J gene is TRBJ2-1, the V gene TRBV5-1, with a weak D call TRBD2 (5 bases). This CDR3 is 12 amino acids long. V gave up 0 bases and J gave up 15 bases, with 13 bases separating them. Germline CDR1 reads SGHRS; CDR2 reads YFSETQ. The CDR3 is CASSLDTGIRFF. The CDR3 coding sequence is TGCGCCAGCAGCTTGGATACGGGAATACGGTTCTTC.

In regard to this clone: At one end, the junction sequence differs from germline, possibly due to a read error. This chain connects TRBV6-5 to TRBJ1-2; tentative D call: TRBD1 (5 bases). Germline-derived CDR1 and CDR2 are MNHEY and SVGAGI. The CDR3 consists of 12 residues. The CDR3 nucleotides read TGTGCCAGCTCCCGGGGGGTAGGGACCGAGACTTTC. This sequence encodes CASSRGVGTETF.

This clone was counted a single time. The J gene is TRBJ2-5, the V gene TRBV2, with D uncertain. Germline CDR1 SNHLY, CDR2 FYNNEI. Trimming took 5 bases from V and 4 from J, leaving 11 bases between them. The CDR3 loop spans 13 amino acids. CDR3 residues: CASSQDLGETQYF. The CDR3 nucleotides are TGTGCCAGCAGTCAGGACCTGGGAGAGACCCAGTACTTC.

The chain is built from TRBV3-1 (or the pseudogene TRBV3-2) and TRBJ2-1; TRBD2 matches at 8 bases. The J segment lost 4 bases and the V segment lost 0 bases, leaving 5 bases of the junction unmatched. CDR3 length: 16 amino acids. CDR1 is LGHDT, CDR2 YNNKEL, per germline (reference sequence). The DNA for the CDR3 is TGTGCCAGCAGCCAAGATGCGGGACTAGGGTACAATGAGCAGTTCTTC. It encodes CASSQDAGLGYNEQFF.

A single count supports this clone. This chain joins TRBV10-1 and TRBJ2-7; possible D gene TRBD2, 6 bases. In germline, CDR1 is WNHNN, CDR2 SYGVQD (reference sequence). The V end was cut by 2 bases, the J end by 6 bases, with 17 bases between. CDR3 length equals 15 residues. The CDR3 here is CASSENWAGSGEQYF. The CDR3 DNA is TGCGCCAGCAGTGAGAATTGGGCGGGGTCCGGCGAGCAGTACTTC.

This chain joins TRBV7-3 and TRBJ2-3; D is possibly TRBD2 (5 bases). Trimming cost V 0 bases and J 9 bases, with 13 bases left between them. This CDR3 is 14 amino acids long. The germline CDR1 and CDR2 sequences are SGHTA and FQGTGA. The CDR3 DNA sequence: TGTGCCAGCAGCTTAACGAGAGGCGGGTCGACGCAGTATTTT. This codes for CASSLTRGGSTQYF. Based on the CDR3 plus reference TRBV7-3 and TRBJ2-3, the full variable domain is GAGVSQTPSNKVTEKGKYVELRCDPISGHTALYWYRQSLGQGPEFLIYFQGTGAADDSGLPNDRFFAVRPEGSVSTLKIQRTERGDSAVYLCASSLTRGGSTQYFGPGTRLTVL.

The chain carries TRBV5-6 and TRBJ1-5, with a possible D match to TRBD1 (6 bases). The V gene's germline CDR1 is SGHDT and CDR2 YYEEEE. The CDR3 loop spans 15 amino acids. V was cut by 3 bases and J by 2 bases, with 12 bases left in between. The CDR3 sequence: CASSSHRQGNQPQHF. DNA for the CDR3: TGTGCCAGCAGCTCACACAGACAGGGCAATCAGCCCCAGCATTTT. Supplemented by reference TRBV5-6 and TRBJ1-5, the full variable domain reads DAGVTQSPTHLIKTRGQQVTLRCSPKSGHDTVSWYQQALGQGPQFIFQYYEEEERQRGNFPDRFSGHQFPNYSSELNVNALLLGDSALYLCASSSHRQGNQPQHFGDGTRLSIL.

This clone has just one count. V and J are TRBV9 and TRBJ2-1; 9 bases align to TRBD2. Germline CDR1 reads SGDLS; CDR2 reads YYNGEE. The junction had 7 bases not matched to a gene; V was cut back by 3 bases and J by 6 bases. CDR3 size: 15 residues. CDR3 protein: CASSAAGGYVNEQFF. The CDR3 DNA follows: TGTGCCAGCAGCGCAGCGGGGGGTTACGTCAATGAGCAGTTCTTC.

The chain links TRBV28 to TRBJ1-2; D uncertain. V lost 7 bases and J 8 bases, leaving 17 bases between the germline ends. The germline V gene encodes CDR1 MDHEN and CDR2 SYDVKM. This CDR3 comprises 13 residues. The CDR3 sequence is CASMYPGYRGYTF. The CDR3 nucleotides are TGTGCCAGCATGTATCCCGGGTATCGGGGCTACACCTTC.

As DNA, the CDR3 is TGTGCCAGCAGCCTTACGGGTAGGGATACGCAGTATTTT. Its protein product is CASSLTGRDTQYF. The chain recombines TRBV5-4 with TRBJ2-3; unclear D gene. CDR3 length equals 13 residues. The V gene's germline CDR1 is SGHNT and CDR2 YYREEE (reference sequence). V gave up 4 bases and J gave up 6 bases, with 12 bases separating them.

CDR3 sequence reads: CASSWGRVGQPQHF. For the CDR3, the DNA is TGTGCCAGCAGTTGGGGCAGGGTAGGTCAGCCCCAGCATTTT. The rearrangement joins TRBV2 to TRBJ1-5, with D perhaps matching TRBD1 (5 bases). Germline V gene sequence: CDR1 SNHLY, CDR2 FYNNEI. The length of the CDR3 is 14 residues. V shed 5 bases and J shed 6 bases, with 14 bases lying between them.

The rearrangement uses TRBV4-1 and TRBJ2-7; 7 bases agree with TRBD1. Trimming removed 6 bases from V and 0 bases from J; junction bases left unmatched: 11. CDR1 is MGHRA and CDR2 is YSYEKL in the germline V gene. The length of the CDR3 is 16 residues. CDR3 in amino acids: CASSRIGTAFSYEQYF. CDR3 bases: TGCGCCAGCAGTCGGATTGGGACAGCTTTCTCCTACGAGCAGTACTTC.

This clone was seen a single time. The V gene is TRBV19, the J gene TRBJ2-6; TRBD2 aligns across 7 bases. Per the germline V gene, CDR1 is LNHDA and CDR2 is SQIVND (reference sequence). With V trimmed by 7 bases and J by 1 base, 4 bases remained unmatched. CDR3 size: 15 residues. The DNA for the CDR3 is TGTGCCAGTAAGGACGGGAGGTCTGGGGCCAACGTCCTGACTTTC. This sequence encodes CASKDGRSGANVLTF.

The chain combines TRBV2 with TRBJ2-1; tentative D call: TRBD2 (6 bases). Germline V CDR1 and CDR2: SNHLY, FYNNEI. The ends were cut back, 11 bases at V and 0 bases at J, with 11 bases in the middle. The length of the CDR3 is 13 residues. CDR3 loop: CARGSSSYNEQFF. The CDR3 bases are TGTGCCCGGGGGAGTTCCTCCTACAATGAGCAGTTCTTC.

This clone was recorded once. The gene calls are TRBV7-8 and TRBJ2-2; D uncertain. Germline V gives CDR1 SGHVS, CDR2 FQNEAQ. The V end was cut by 8 bases, the J end by 3 bases, with 19 bases between. CDR3 size: 16 residues. This chain's CDR3 is CASLPRLPRDTGELFF. The CDR3 DNA follows: TGTGCCAGCCTTCCTCGGCTGCCACGGGACACCGGGGAGCTGTTTTTT.

The chain carries TRBV7-3 and TRBJ1-1, with no clear D. Germline loops: CDR1 SGHTA, CDR2 FQGTGA. The CDR3 covers 13 residues. V was clipped by 2 bases and J by 3 bases, with 7 bases between them. The CDR3 region has the DNA TGTGCCAGCAGCTTACTCGGGGACACTGAAGCTTTCTTT. Its translation is CASSLLGDTEAFF. Full variable domain (outside the CDR3, taken from reference TRBV7-3 and TRBJ1-1): GAGVSQTPSNKVTEKGKYVELRCDPISGHTALYWYRQSLGQGPEFLIYFQGTGAADDSGLPNDRFFAVRPEGSVSTLKIQRTERGDSAVYLCASSLLGDTEAFFGQGTRLTVV.

V usage is TRBV4-1 and J usage is TRBJ2-7, with D perhaps matching TRBD2 (6 bases). The CDR3 runs to 15 residues. V lost 4 bases, J lost 5 bases, and 18 bases lay in between. Germline V gene sequence: CDR1 MGHRA, CDR2 YSYEKL. Written as DNA, the CDR3 is TGCGCCAGCAGCCTTTCGGGACTCGAAACCCACGAGCAGTACTTC. Protein product: CASSLSGLETHEQYF.

This rearrangement joins TRBV18 to TRBJ2-5; no definite D call. The germline V gene has CDR1 KGHSH and CDR2 LQKENI. This CDR3 has 13 amino acids. Trimming took off 3 bases at V and 5 bases at J, with 10 bases between the two ends. The CDR3 is CASSPTSRETQYF. The CDR3 DNA follows: TGTGCCAGCTCACCCACCAGTCGGGAGACCCAGTACTTC.

The J gene is TRBJ2-3, the V gene TRBV19, with D perhaps matching TRBD2 (5 bases). Per germline, CDR1 LNHDA and CDR2 SQIVND (reference sequence). The CDR3 covers 15 residues. Deletions cut 5 bases from V and 6 bases from J, with 18 bases between. The CDR3 nucleotides are TGTGCCAGTAGTCGGAGGCCACGTCCATCGGATACGCAGTATTTT. Its translation is CASSRRPRPSDTQYF.